The rows below give T cell receptor beta chains drawn from one sample of a study of graft-versus-host responses after intestinal transplantation. No antigen has been identified for these receptors. The table came from immunoSEQ multiplex PCR; TCRdb's copy has only in-frame clones and leaves some out. Counted here are 35,000 to 45,000 clones, roughly 94% occurring once; the ten biggest clones make up about 0.23%. Sequenced material: unstimulated CD4+ T cells sorted from spleen or lymph node cells, taken before transplant. The receptors shown here come from a human donor who was the organ donor for an intestinal transplant. CDR3s include the opening cysteine and the closing phenylalanine or tryptophan. Each record gives: J gene, clone size, V gene, D gene, CDR3 protein, CDR3 DNA. The D gene is left open where the match is weak. Clone size is shown for a subset of rows, as once, few, many or a class of expanded clone.

J: TRBJ1-2; size: few; V: TRBV9; D: -; CDR3: CASTSRGYVDYGYTF; DNA: TGTGCCAGCACCTCAAGGGGTTATGTAGACTATGGCTACACCTTC
J: TRBJ1-6; size: -; V: TRBV19; D: TRBD1; CDR3: CASSGDSRSSYNSPLHF; DNA: TGTGCCAGTAGTGGGGACAGCCGGAGCTCCTATAATTCACCCCTCCACTTT
J: TRBJ2-5; size: once; V: TRBV18; D: TRBD2; CDR3: CASSRGTDGGAQYF; DNA: TGTGCCAGCTCGCGCGGGACCGATGGGGGGGCCCAGTACTTC
J: TRBJ2-3; size: -; V: TRBV6-4; D: TRBD1; CDR3: CASSRGLGSTDTQYF; DNA: TGTGCCAGCAGTAGGGGGCTGGGTAGCACAGATACGCAGTATTTT
J: TRBJ1-6; size: -; V: TRBV19; D: -; CDR3: CASSSPGNSPLHF; DNA: TGTGCCAGTAGTTCACCGGGGAATTCACCCCTCCACTTT
J: TRBJ2-7; size: -; V: TRBV11-2; D: TRBD2; CDR3: CASSLGVEGRGVYEQYF; DNA: TGTGCCAGCAGCTTAGGAGTGGAGGGGCGGGGGGTCTACGAGCAGTACTTC
J: TRBJ1-2; size: -; V: TRBV6-1; D: -; CDR3: CASRAFDGYTF; DNA: TGTGCCAGCAGGGCCTTCGATGGCTACACCTTC
J: TRBJ2-5; size: -; V: TRBV11-2; D: TRBD2; CDR3: CASSLVPKTSGGEETQYF; DNA: TGTGCCAGCAGCTTAGTCCCTAAGACTAGCGGGGGGGAAGAGACCCAGTACTTC
J: TRBJ1-2; size: -; V: TRBV30; D: -; CDR3: CAWSIQGFYGYTF; DNA: TGTGCCTGGAGTATACAGGGCTTCTATGGCTACACCTTC
J: TRBJ2-7; size: -; V: TRBV7-2; D: TRBD1; CDR3: CASSARRDRSSYEQYF; DNA: TGTGCCAGCAGCGCCCGCCGGGACAGGAGCTCCTACGAGCAGTACTTC
J: TRBJ1-5; size: -; V: TRBV7-2; D: -; CDR3: CASSPDSLRQPQHF; DNA: TGTGCCAGCAGCCCGGACAGTTTAAGGCAGCCCCAGCATTTT
J: TRBJ2-2; size: -; V: TRBV5-1; D: TRBD2; CDR3: CASSFASGGAGTGELFF; DNA: TGCGCCAGCAGCTTTGCTAGCGGGGGGGCTGGCACCGGGGAGCTGTTTTTT
J: TRBJ1-4; size: -; V: TRBV4-3; D: -; CDR3: CASSQHRGSVEKLFF; DNA: TGCGCCAGCAGCCAACACCGGGGCTCCGTTGAAAAACTGTTTTTT
J: TRBJ1-1; size: -; V: TRBV9; D: -; CDR3: CASSVGPANTEAFF; DNA: TGTGCCAGCAGCGTAGGTCCGGCGAACACTGAAGCTTTCTTT
J: TRBJ1-3; size: -; V: TRBV28; D: -; CDR3: CASSRGGSGNTIYF; DNA: TGTGCCAGCAGCCGAGGGGGATCTGGAAACACCATATATTTT
J: TRBJ1-2; size: -; V: TRBV5-4; D: TRBD1; CDR3: CASSRDRDYGYTF; DNA: TGTGCCAGCAGCCGGGACAGGGACTATGGCTACACCTTC
J: TRBJ2-5; size: -; V: TRBV5-4; D: TRBD2; CDR3: CASSLRGGGIETQYF; DNA: TGTGCCAGCAGCTTACGCGGGGGGGGGATAGAGACCCAGTACTTC
J: TRBJ2-1; size: -; V: TRBV27; D: -; CDR3: CASSRAQGGYNEQFF; DNA: TGTGCCAGCAGTCGCGCCCAGGGTGGTTACAATGAGCAGTTCTTC
J: TRBJ2-5; size: -; V: TRBV25-1; D: TRBD1; CDR3: CAGSESKGALQETQYF; DNA: TGTGCCGGCAGTGAATCTAAGGGGGCCCTCCAAGAGACCCAGTACTTC
J: TRBJ2-3; size: once; V: TRBV18; D: TRBD2; CDR3: CASSPLGTSGGTDTQYF; DNA: TGTGCCAGCTCACCCCTCGGGACTAGCGGGGGCACAGATACGCAGTATTTT
J: TRBJ1-5; size: once; V: TRBV18; D: TRBD1; CDR3: CASSPQGQGHQPQHF; DNA: TGTGCCAGCTCACCACAGGGACAGGGGCATCAGCCCCAGCATTTT
J: TRBJ2-2; size: -; V: TRBV18; D: -; CDR3: CASSPSAGTTAGELFF; DNA: TGTGCCAGCTCACCCAGCGCCGGGACAACCGCCGGGGAGCTGTTTTTT
J: TRBJ1-1; size: -; V: TRBV9; D: TRBD1; CDR3: CASSGQGARQTEAFF; DNA: TGTGCCAGCAGCGGACAGGGGGCGCGTCAAACTGAAGCTTTCTTT